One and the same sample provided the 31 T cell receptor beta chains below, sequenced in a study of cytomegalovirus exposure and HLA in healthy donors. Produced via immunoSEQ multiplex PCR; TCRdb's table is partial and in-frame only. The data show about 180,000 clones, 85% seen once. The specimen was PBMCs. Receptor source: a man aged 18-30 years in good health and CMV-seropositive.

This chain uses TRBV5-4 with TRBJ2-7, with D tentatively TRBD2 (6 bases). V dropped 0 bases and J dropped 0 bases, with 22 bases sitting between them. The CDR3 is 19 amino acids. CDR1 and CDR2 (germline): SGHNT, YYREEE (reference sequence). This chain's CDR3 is CASSLGPAGIESSSYEQYF. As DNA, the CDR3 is TGTGCCAGCAGCTTGGGGCCAGCGGGCATTGAATCGAGCTCCTACGAGCAGTACTTC.

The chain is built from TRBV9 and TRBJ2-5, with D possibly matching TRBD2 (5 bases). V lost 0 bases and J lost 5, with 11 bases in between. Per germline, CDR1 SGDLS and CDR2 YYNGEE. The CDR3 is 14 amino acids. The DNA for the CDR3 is TGTGCCAGCAGCGTAGGGGGAGATCTGGAGACCCAGTACTTC. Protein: CASSVGGDLETQYF.

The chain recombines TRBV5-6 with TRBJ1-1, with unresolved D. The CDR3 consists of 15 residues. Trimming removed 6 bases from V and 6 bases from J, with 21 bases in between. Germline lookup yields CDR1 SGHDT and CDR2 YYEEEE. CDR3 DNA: TGTGCCAGCATGGAGAGGGATGGAACCTTTGCTGAAGCTTTCTTT. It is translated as CASMERDGTFAEAFF.

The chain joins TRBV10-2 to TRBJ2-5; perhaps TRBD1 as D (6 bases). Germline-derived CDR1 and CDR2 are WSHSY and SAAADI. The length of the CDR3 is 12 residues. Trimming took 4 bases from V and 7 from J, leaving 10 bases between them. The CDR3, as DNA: TGCGCCAGCAGTGGGGGGCCTTGGACCCAGTACTTC. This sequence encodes CASSGGPWTQYF.

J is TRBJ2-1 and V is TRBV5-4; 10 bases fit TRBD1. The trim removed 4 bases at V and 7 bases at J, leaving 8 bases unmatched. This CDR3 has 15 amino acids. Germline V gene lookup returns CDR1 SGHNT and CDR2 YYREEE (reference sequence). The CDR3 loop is CASSLGQGVQNEQFF. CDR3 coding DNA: TGTGCCAGCAGCCTTGGACAGGGGGTTCAGAATGAGCAGTTCTTC.

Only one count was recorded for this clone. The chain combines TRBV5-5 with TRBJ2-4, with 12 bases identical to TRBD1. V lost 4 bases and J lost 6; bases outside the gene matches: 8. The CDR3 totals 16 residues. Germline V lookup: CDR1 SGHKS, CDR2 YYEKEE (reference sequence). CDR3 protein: CASSRGQGALINIQYF. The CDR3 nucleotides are TGTGCCAGCAGCAGGGGACAGGGGGCTTTAATAAACATTCAGTACTTC.

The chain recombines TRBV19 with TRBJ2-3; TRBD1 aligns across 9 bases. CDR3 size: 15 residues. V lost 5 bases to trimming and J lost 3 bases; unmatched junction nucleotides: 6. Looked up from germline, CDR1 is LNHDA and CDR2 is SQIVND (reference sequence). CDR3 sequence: CASSFGQGRTDTQYF. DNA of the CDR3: TGTGCCAGTAGTTTCGGACAGGGGAGAACAGATACGCAGTATTTT.

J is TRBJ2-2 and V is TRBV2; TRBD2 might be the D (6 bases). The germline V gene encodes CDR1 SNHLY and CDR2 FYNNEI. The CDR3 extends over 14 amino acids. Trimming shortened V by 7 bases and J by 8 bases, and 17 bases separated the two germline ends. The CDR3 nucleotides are TGTGCCAGCATCCGGGGGTTTAGGGAGGGGGAGCTGTTTTTT. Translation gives CASIRGFREGELFF.

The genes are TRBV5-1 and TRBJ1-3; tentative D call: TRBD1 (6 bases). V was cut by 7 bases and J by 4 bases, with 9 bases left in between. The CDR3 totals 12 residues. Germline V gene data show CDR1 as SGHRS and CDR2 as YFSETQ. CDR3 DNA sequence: TGCGCCAGCCGGGACAACGGAAACACCATATATTTT. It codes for CASRDNGNTIYF.

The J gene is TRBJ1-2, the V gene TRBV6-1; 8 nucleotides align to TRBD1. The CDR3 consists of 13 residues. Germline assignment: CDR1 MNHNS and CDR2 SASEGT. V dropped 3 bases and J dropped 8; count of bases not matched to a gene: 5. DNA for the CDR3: TGTGCCAGCAGTGATGGACAGGGCATCGGCTACACCTTC. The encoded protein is CASSDGQGIGYTF.

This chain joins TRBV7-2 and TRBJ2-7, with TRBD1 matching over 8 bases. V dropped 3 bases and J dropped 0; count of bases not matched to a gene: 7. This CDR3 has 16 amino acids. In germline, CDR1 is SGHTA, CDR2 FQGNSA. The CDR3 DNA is TGTGCCAGCAGCTTGCCCGCGGACAGGGACTCCTACGAGCAGTACTTC. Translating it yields CASSLPADRDSYEQYF. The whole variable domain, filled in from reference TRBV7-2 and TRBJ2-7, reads GAGVSQSPSNKVTEKGKDVELRCDPISGHTALYWYRQSLGQGLEFLIYFQGNSAPDKSGLPSDRFSAERTGGSVSTLTIQRTQQEDSAVYLCASSLPADRDSYEQYFGPGTRLTVT.

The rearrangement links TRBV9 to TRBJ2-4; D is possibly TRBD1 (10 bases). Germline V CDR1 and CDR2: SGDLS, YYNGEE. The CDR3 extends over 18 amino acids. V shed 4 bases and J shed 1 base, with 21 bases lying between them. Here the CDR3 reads CASSPLRGGQGAKNIQYF. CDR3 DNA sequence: TGTGCCAGCAGCCCACTGCGGGGGGGACAGGGGGCCAAAAACATTCAGTACTTC.

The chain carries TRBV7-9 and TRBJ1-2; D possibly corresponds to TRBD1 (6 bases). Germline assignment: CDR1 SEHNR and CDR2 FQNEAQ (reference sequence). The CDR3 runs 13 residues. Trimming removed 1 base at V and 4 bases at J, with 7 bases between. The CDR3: CASSLGTAYGYTF. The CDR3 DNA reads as TGTGCCAGCAGCTTAGGGACAGCCTATGGCTACACCTTC. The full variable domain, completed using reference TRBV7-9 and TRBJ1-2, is DTGVSQNPRHKITKRGQNVTFRCDPISEHNRLYWYRQTLGQGPEFLTYFQNEAQLEKSRLLSDRFSAERPKGSFSTLEIQRTEQGDSAMYLCASSLGTAYGYTFGSGTRLTVV.

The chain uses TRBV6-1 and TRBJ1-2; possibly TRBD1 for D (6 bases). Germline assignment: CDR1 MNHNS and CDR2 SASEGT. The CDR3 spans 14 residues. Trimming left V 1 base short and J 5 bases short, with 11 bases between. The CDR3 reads CASSEEAGAYGYTF. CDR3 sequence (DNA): TGTGCCAGCAGTGAAGAAGCAGGGGCGTATGGCTACACCTTC.

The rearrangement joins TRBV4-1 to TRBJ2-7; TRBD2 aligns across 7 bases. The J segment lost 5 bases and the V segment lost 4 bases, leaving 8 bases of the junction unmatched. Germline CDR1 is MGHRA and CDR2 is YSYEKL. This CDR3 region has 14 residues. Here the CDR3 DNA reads TGCGCCAGCAGCCCCTCTGGGGGGGACCACGAGCAGTACTTC. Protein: CASSPSGGDHEQYF.

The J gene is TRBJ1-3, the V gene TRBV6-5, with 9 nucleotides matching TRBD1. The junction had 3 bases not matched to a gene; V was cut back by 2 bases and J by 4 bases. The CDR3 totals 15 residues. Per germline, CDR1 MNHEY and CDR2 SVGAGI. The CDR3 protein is CASSYDRGTGNTIYF. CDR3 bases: TGTGCCAGCAGTTACGACAGGGGGACGGGAAACACCATATATTTT.

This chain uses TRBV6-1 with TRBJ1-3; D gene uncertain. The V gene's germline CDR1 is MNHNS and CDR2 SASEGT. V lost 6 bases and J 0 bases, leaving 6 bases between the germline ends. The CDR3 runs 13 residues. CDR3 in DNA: TGTGCCAGCAGATCTAACTCTGGAAACACCATATATTTT. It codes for CASRSNSGNTIYF.

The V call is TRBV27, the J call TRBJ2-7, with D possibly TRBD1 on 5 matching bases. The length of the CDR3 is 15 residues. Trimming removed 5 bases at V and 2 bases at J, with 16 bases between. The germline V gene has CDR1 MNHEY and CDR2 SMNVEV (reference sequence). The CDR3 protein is CASSRPGQITYEQYF. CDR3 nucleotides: TGTGCCAGCAGTCGCCCCGGACAAATAACCTACGAGCAGTACTTC.

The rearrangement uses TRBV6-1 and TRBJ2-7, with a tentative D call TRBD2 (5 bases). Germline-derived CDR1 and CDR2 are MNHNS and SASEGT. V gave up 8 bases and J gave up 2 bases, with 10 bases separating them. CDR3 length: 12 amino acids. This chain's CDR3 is CASWGSAYEQYF. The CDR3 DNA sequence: TGTGCCAGCTGGGGTAGCGCCTACGAGCAGTACTTC.

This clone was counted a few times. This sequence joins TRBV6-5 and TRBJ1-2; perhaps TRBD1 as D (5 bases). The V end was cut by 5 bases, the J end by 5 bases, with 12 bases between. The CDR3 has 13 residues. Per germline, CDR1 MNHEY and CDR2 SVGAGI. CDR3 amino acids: CASSRTRVYGYTF. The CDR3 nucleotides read TGTGCCAGCAGTAGGACAAGGGTATATGGCTACACCTTC.

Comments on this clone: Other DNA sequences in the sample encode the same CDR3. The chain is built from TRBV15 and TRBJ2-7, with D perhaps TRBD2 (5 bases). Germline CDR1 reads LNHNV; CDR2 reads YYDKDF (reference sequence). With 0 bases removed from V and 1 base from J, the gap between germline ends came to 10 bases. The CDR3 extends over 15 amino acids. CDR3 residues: CATSRDRGQSYEQYF. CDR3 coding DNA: TGTGCCACCAGCAGAGATAGAGGGCAGTCCTACGAGCAGTACTTC. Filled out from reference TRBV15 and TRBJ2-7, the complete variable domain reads DAMVIQNPRYQVTQFGKPVTLSCSQTLNHNVMYWYQQKSSQAPKLLFHYYDKDFNNEADTPDNFQSRRPNTSFCFLDIRSPGLGDTAMYLCATSRDRGQSYEQYFGPGTRLTVT.

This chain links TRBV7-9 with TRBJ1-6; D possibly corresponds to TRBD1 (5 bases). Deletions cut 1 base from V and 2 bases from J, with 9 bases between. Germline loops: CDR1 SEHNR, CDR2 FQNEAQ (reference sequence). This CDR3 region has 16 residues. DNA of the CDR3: TGTGCCAGCAGCTTAGTTCAGGGCACCTATAATTCACCCCTCCACTTT. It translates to CASSLVQGTYNSPLHF.

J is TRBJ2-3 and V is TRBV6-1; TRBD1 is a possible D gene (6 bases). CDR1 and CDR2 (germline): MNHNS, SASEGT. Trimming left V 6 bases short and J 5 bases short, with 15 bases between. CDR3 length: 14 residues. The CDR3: CASRRDTGGDTQYF. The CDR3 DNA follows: TGTGCCAGCAGGAGGGACACCGGAGGAGATACGCAGTATTTT.

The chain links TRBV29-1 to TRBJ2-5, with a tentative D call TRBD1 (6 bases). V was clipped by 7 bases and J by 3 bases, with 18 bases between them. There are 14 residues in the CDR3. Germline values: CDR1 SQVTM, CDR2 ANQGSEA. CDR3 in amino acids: CSAFLTGREETQYF. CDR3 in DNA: TGCAGCGCCTTCTTAACAGGGCGCGAAGAGACCCAGTACTTC.

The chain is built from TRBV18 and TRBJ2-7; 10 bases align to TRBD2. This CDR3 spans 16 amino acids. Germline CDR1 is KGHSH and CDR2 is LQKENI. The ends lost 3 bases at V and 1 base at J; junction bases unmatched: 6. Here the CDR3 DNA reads TGTGCCAGCTCACCGTCACTAGCGGGGCAATCCTACGAGCAGTACTTC. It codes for CASSPSLAGQSYEQYF.

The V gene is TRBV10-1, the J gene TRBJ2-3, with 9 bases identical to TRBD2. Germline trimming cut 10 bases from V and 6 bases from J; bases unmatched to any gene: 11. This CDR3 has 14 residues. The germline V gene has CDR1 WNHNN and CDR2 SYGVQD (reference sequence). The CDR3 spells CATCKVAGVDTQYF. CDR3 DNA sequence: TGCGCCACCTGCAAGGTAGCGGGAGTCGATACGCAGTATTTT.

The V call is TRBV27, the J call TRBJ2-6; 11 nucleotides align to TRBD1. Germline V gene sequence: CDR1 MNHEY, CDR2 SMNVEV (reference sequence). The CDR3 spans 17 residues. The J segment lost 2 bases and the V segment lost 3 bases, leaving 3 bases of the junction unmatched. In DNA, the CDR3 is TGTGCCAGCAGTTTTCGGACAGGGGGCGCTGGGGCCAACGTCCTGACTTTC. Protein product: CASSFRTGGAGANVLTF.

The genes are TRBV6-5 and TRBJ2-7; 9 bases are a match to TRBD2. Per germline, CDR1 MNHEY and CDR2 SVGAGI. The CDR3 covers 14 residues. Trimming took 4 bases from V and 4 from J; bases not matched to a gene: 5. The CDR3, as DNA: TGTGCCAGCAGTTTGATAGCGGGAGCGTACGAGCAGTACTTC. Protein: CASSLIAGAYEQYF.

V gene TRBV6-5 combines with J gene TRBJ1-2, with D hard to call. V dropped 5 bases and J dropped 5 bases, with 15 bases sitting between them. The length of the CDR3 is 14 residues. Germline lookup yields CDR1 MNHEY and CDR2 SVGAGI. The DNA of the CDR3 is TGTGCCAGCAGTCCCTTTGGCCCGGGATATGGCTACACCTTC. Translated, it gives CASSPFGPGYGYTF.

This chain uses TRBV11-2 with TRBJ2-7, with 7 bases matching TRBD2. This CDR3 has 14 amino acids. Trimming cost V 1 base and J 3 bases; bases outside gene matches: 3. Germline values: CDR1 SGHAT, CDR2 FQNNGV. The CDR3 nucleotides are TGTGCCAGCAGCTTAGTGGGGGGGTACTACGAGCAGTACTTC. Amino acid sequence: CASSLVGGYYEQYF.

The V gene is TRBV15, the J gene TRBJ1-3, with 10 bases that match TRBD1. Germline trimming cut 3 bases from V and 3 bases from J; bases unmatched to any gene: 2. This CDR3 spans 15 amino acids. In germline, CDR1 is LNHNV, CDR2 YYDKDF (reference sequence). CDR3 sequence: CATSRDRGFGNTIYF. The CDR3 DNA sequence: TGTGCCACCAGCAGGGACAGGGGGTTTGGAAACACCATATATTTT.